Each of the 27 T cell receptor beta chains below was sequenced from the same sample in a study of cytomegalovirus exposure and HLA in healthy donors (dated by TCRdb to 2016 to 2017). The library was obtained by the immunoSEQ multiplex PCR assay. For the multiplex PCR, a mixture combining 60 forward primers for TCR Vbeta segments and 13 reverse primers for TCR Jbeta segments was used. TCRdb re-hosts the immuneACCESS table, in-frame sequences only. Its copies lack some clones; in the studies checked, an unresolved V gene accounts for under half of them, and the cause for the rest is not known. The sample table lists around 190,000 clones, 80% to 85% of them with a count of one. The ten largest account for roughly 1.1% of the sample. Input material: PBMCs. These receptors were obtained from a woman between 35 and 50 years old in good health and CMV-seronegative.

The chain has TRBV2 and TRBJ2-1, with 9 bases fitting TRBD2. V gave up 2 bases and J gave up 7 bases; unmatched junction bases: 9. CDR3 size: 16 residues. Germline V gene sequence: CDR1 SNHLY, CDR2 FYNNEI. CDR3 residues: CASSERGAGGWNEQFF. In DNA form, the CDR3 reads TGTGCCAGCAGTGAACGGGGAGCGGGAGGATGGAATGAGCAGTTCTTC.

The chain is built from TRBV19 and TRBJ2-7; D not resolved. Germline-derived CDR1 and CDR2 are LNHDA and SQIVND (reference sequence). Trimming cost V 6 bases and J 2 bases, with 8 bases left between them. The CDR3 runs 12 residues. The CDR3 DNA reads as TGTGCCAGTAGGGAGAGAACCTACGAGCAGTACGTC. As protein: CASRERTYEQYV.

The chain joins TRBV30 to TRBJ1-2; D remains unclear. The CDR3 consists of 13 residues. V lost 2 bases and J lost 4, with 11 bases in between. Germline V gene lookup returns CDR1 GTSNPN and CDR2 SVGIG (reference sequence). CDR3 amino acids: CAWSPAVGYGYTF. In DNA, the CDR3 is TGTGCCTGGAGTCCAGCGGTTGGCTATGGCTACACCTTC.

V gene TRBV9 combines with J gene TRBJ2-2, with D perhaps TRBD2 (5 bases). CDR3 length equals 15 residues. Deletions cut 3 bases from V and 5 bases from J, with 14 bases between. Germline assignment: CDR1 SGDLS and CDR2 YYNGEE. Here the CDR3 reads CASSGAGFSTGELFF. CDR3 sequence (DNA): TGTGCCAGCAGCGGGGCGGGTTTTTCGACCGGGGAGCTGTTTTTT. The whole variable domain, filled in from reference TRBV9 and TRBJ2-2, reads DSGVTQTPKHLITATGQRVTLRCSPRSGDLSVYWYQQSLDQGLQFLIQYYNGEERAKGNILERFSAQQFPDLHSELNLSSLELGDSALYFCASSGAGFSTGELFFGEGSRLTVL.

V and J are TRBV6-6 and TRBJ2-7, with D maybe TRBD1 (5 bases). Trimming shortened V by 6 bases and J by 3 bases, and 12 bases separated the two germline ends. The CDR3 extends over 13 amino acids. CDR1 and CDR2 (germline): MNHNY, SVGAGI (reference sequence). CDR3 protein: CASSTRARYEQYF. CDR3 DNA: TGTGCCAGCAGCACCAGGGCCCGCTACGAGCAGTACTTC.

The chain combines TRBV5-6 with TRBJ1-1, with D uncertain. The CDR3 sequence is 15 residues long. V was clipped by 0 bases and J by 1 base, with 10 bases between them. Germline V gives CDR1 SGHDT, CDR2 YYEEEE. CDR3 bases: TGTGCCAGCAGCTTGGACGCAGGCCGGAACACTGAAGCTTTCTTT. It yields the protein CASSLDAGRNTEAFF.

The gene calls are TRBV9 and TRBJ2-7; 8 nucleotides agree with TRBD2. Germline values: CDR1 SGDLS, CDR2 YYNGEE. The CDR3 loop spans 14 amino acids. V lost 3 bases and J lost 2; bases outside the gene matches: 4. CDR3: CASSESGSAYEQYF. The CDR3 bases are TGTGCCAGCAGCGAAAGCGGGAGCGCCTACGAGCAGTACTTC.

The J gene is TRBJ2-1, the V gene TRBV2, with TRBD2 matching 14 bases. There are 22 residues in the CDR3. Unmatched junction bases numbered 19, after V lost 6 bases and J lost 0 bases. The germline V gene encodes CDR1 SNHLY and CDR2 FYNNEI. CDR3 amino acids: CASSRPGLAGETAADSYNEQFF. The CDR3 DNA is TGTGCCAGCAGCCGCCCGGGACTAGCGGGAGAAACGGCGGCTGACTCCTACAATGAGCAGTTCTTC.

The rearrangement links TRBV14 to TRBJ1-1; maybe TRBD1 (6 bases). V lost 2 bases and J lost 4, with 11 bases in between. Germline CDR1 SGHDN, CDR2 FVKESK. The CDR3 loop spans 14 amino acids. In DNA form, the CDR3 reads TGTGCCAGCAGCCAACAGGGGAGCGGCACTGAAGCTTTCTTT. This codes for CASSQQGSGTEAFF.

The chain joins TRBV7-2 to TRBJ2-3; 15 bases fit TRBD2. This CDR3 region has 18 residues. Germline CDR1 SGHTA, CDR2 FQGNSA. The trim removed 4 bases at V and 6 bases at J, leaving 11 bases unmatched. CDR3 amino acids: CASSSLPGLAGGRDTQYF. CDR3 in DNA: TGTGCCAGCAGCTCTCTCCCGGGACTAGCGGGGGGAAGGGATACGCAGTATTTT.

V and J are TRBV4-3 and TRBJ1-5; D uncertain. From germline, CDR1 is LGHNA and CDR2 YSLEER. The CDR3 consists of 13 residues. The V gene lost 0 bases and the J gene lost 6 bases, with 6 bases spanning the gap. CDR3 coding DNA: TGCGCCAGCAGCCAAGACAGGCTTCAGCCCCAGCATTTT. It specifies CASSQDRLQPQHF.

The rearrangement joins TRBV7-3 to TRBJ2-7, with D hard to call. V lost 2 bases to trimming and J lost 3 bases, with 8 bases between them. The CDR3 totals 13 residues. Germline assignment: CDR1 SGHTA and CDR2 FQGTGA. The CDR3 sequence: CASSLFPNYEQYV. The CDR3, as DNA: TGTGCCAGCAGCTTATTTCCTAACTACGAGCAGTACGTC.

The rearrangement links TRBV5-4 to TRBJ2-2, with 7 bases identical to TRBD1. The CDR3 extends over 15 amino acids. The junction had 7 bases not matched to a gene; V was cut back by 5 bases and J by 3 bases. Germline assignment: CDR1 SGHNT and CDR2 YYREEE (reference sequence). This CDR3 reads CASRVGQGDTGELFF. The CDR3 DNA is TGTGCCAGCAGGGTGGGGCAGGGGGACACCGGGGAGCTGTTTTTT.

The V call is TRBV25-1, the J call TRBJ2-5; 7 positions agree with TRBD1. This CDR3 has 16 residues. The germline V gene has CDR1 MGHDK and CDR2 SYGVNS. V gave up 3 bases and J gave up 1 base; unmatched junction bases: 8. CDR3 sequence reads: CASSDPGRGSQETQYF. The CDR3 nucleotides read TGTGCCAGCAGTGACCCTGGCAGGGGGTCCCAAGAGACCCAGTACTTC.

Only one count was recorded for this clone. V usage is TRBV5-1 and J usage is TRBJ2-1, with 10 positions matching TRBD2. Trimming took 0 bases from V and 4 from J; bases not matched to a gene: 4. The germline CDR1 and CDR2 sequences are SGHRS and YFSETQ. This CDR3 is 16 amino acids long. The CDR3: CASSLVGLAVYNEQFF. The CDR3 DNA reads TGCGCCAGCAGCTTGGTAGGACTAGCGGTATACAATGAGCAGTTCTTC.

This chain connects TRBV5-1 to TRBJ1-2; D gene ambiguous. This CDR3 comprises 13 residues. CDR1 and CDR2 from the germline V gene are SGHRS and YFSETQ. The ends were cut back, 4 bases at V and 3 bases at J, with 10 bases in the middle. The CDR3 DNA reads as TGCGCCAGCAGCCGCGCAGGCGACTATGGCTACACCTTC. Protein: CASSRAGDYGYTF.

The rearrangement joins TRBV19 to TRBJ2-1, with D maybe TRBD1 (6 bases). This CDR3 is built from 13 residues. Germline V CDR1 and CDR2: LNHDA, SQIVND (reference sequence). V lost 6 bases to trimming and J lost 6 bases, with 12 bases between them. This CDR3 is CASRTGPTNEQFF. In DNA, the CDR3 is TGTGCCAGTAGGACAGGCCCGACCAATGAGCAGTTCTTC.

The rearrangement joins TRBV5-6 to TRBJ2-6; D might be TRBD2 (5 bases). CDR3 length: 16 residues. Deletions cut 4 bases from V and 0 bases from J, with 11 bases between. CDR1 and CDR2 from the germline V gene are SGHDT and YYEEEE. DNA for the CDR3: TGTGCCAGCAGCCTAGACTATCGCTCTGGGGCCAACGTCCTGACTTTC. Translation gives CASSLDYRSGANVLTF.

This clone was seen only once. V is TRBV18 and J is TRBJ1-5; TRBD1 matches at 7 bases. The V gene's germline CDR1 is KGHSH and CDR2 LQKENI. The CDR3 extends over 15 amino acids. The trim removed 3 bases at V and 5 bases at J, leaving 7 bases unmatched. The CDR3 DNA reads TGTGCCAGCTCACCCCAGGGGGGTGGTGATCAGCCCCAGCATTTT. Translating gives CASSPQGGGDQPQHF.

This clone showed up just a few times. This chain connects TRBV11-2 to TRBJ1-3; TRBD1 is a possible D gene (6 bases). Germline CDR1 reads SGHAT; CDR2 reads FQNNGV. The CDR3 is 15 residues long. Trimming stripped 5 bases from V and 4 bases from J, with 15 bases between. The CDR3 is CASSLLGGYGNTIYF. The CDR3 region has the DNA TGTGCCAGCAGCCTCTTAGGGGGTTACGGAAACACCATATATTTT.

This clone was recorded a few times. J is TRBJ1-2 and V is TRBV6-5, with unresolved D. This CDR3 is 13 amino acids long. CDR1 and CDR2 (germline): MNHEY, SVGAGI. Trimming took off 6 bases at V and 0 bases at J, with 8 bases between the two ends. This CDR3 reads CASRGRSNYGYTF. CDR3 nucleotide sequence: TGTGCCAGCAGAGGCAGGTCTAACTATGGCTACACCTTC.

The V call is TRBV10-3, the J call TRBJ2-2; 8 bases line up with TRBD2. Germline assignment: CDR1 ENHRY and CDR2 SYGVKD. The CDR3 is 13 amino acids. Trimming removed 9 bases from V and 1 base from J; junction bases left unmatched: 1. The CDR3 region has the DNA TGTGCCATGGGACTAGAGAACACCGGGGAGCTGTTTTTT. This translates into CAMGLENTGELFF.

This rearrangement joins TRBV4-3 to TRBJ1-5; possibly TRBD1 for D (5 bases). Germline CDR1 reads LGHNA; CDR2 reads YSLEER. Trimming left V 0 bases short and J 1 base short, with 22 bases between. The length of the CDR3 is 20 residues. CDR3 bases: TGCGCCAGCAGCCAAGATCGGGTGGGCAGGGTAATGGTAAGCAATCAGCCCCAGCATTTT. It codes for CASSQDRVGRVMVSNQPQHF.

V and J are TRBV10-3 and TRBJ2-3, with 8 bases fitting TRBD2. The CDR3 is 16 amino acids. The ends lost 10 bases at V and 4 bases at J; junction bases unmatched: 16. The V gene's germline CDR1 is ENHRY and CDR2 SYGVKD. The CDR3, as DNA: TGTGCCACCCAACGGGAGGGCCTATTAGAGGCAGATACGCAGTATTTT. Translated, it gives CATQREGLLEADTQYF.

The gene calls are TRBV6-6 and TRBJ1-2, with a possible D match to TRBD1 (6 bases). Germline loops: CDR1 MNHNY, CDR2 SVGAGI (reference sequence). The V and J ends lost 5 bases and 3 bases respectively, with 13 bases between them. This CDR3 has 14 amino acids. CDR3 protein: CASSERQDHYGYTF. In DNA, the CDR3 is TGTGCCAGCAGTGAGCGACAGGATCACTATGGCTACACCTTC.

The chain carries TRBV7-8 and TRBJ2-1; TRBD1 is a possible D gene (5 bases). Between the trimmed V and J ends, which lost 5 bases and 2 bases, there was a span of 13 bases. The germline gives CDR1 SGHVS, CDR2 FQNEAQ. The CDR3 runs 15 residues. The CDR3 spells CASSNQGYPYNEQFF. The CDR3 DNA is TGTGCCAGCAGCAACCAGGGTTACCCCTACAATGAGCAGTTCTTC.

The chain employs TRBV4-1 and TRBJ2-1; tentatively, D is TRBD2 (5 bases). Per the germline V gene, CDR1 is MGHRA and CDR2 is YSYEKL. Trimming removed 4 bases from V and 9 bases from J, with 13 bases in between. This CDR3 spans 13 amino acids. In nucleotides, the CDR3 is TGCGCCAGCAGCCGGGCGCCGGGAACTGAGCAGTTCTTC. Translation gives CASSRAPGTEQFF.